This record covers a single T cell receptor (beta chain). This sample was taken from a study of blood T cell repertoires in COVID-19. The germline CDR1 and CDR2 sequences are MNHEY and SMNVEV (reference sequence). The junction had 10 bases not matched to a gene; V was cut back by 3 bases and J by 4 bases. The CDR3 spans 17 residues. This table comes from immunoSEQ multiplex PCR, and its TCRdb copy is limited to in-frame clones, with some not included. The sample contains over 200,000 clones, roughly 80% of which appear only once. This TCR derives from a human donor in a cohort sampled during active COVID-19. The V and J genes are TRBV27 and TRBJ2-2; TRBD2 agrees at 8 bases. The material sequenced was peripheral blood. CDR3 sequence: CASSFGDVAGRTGELFF. The CDR3, as DNA: TGTGCCAGCAGTTTCGGGGATGTAGCGGGACGCACCGGGGAGCTGTTTTTT.